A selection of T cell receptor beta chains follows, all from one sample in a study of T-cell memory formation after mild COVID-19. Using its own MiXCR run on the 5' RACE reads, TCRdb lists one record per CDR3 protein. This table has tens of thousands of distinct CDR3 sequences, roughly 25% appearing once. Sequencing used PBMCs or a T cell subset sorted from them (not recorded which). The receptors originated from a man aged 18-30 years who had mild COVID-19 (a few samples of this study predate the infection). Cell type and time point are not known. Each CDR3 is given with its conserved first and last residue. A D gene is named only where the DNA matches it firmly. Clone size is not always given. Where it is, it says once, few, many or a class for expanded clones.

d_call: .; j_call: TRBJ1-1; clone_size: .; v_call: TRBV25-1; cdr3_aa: CASNPGDTEAFF; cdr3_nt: TGTGCCAGCAACCCGGGGGACACTGAAGCTTTCTTT
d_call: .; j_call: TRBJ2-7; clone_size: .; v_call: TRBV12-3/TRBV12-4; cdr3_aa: CASSFGGANEQYF; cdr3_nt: TGTGCCAGCAGTTTTGGAGGAGCGAACGAGCAGTACTTC
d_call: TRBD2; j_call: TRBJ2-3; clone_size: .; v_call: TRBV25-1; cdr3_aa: CASSEDRAGGTDTQYF; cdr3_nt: TGTGCCAGCAGTGAAGATCGAGCGGGGGGGACAGATACGCAGTATTTT
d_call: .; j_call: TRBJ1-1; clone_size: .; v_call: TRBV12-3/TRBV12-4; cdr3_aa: CASSAPGTANTEAFF; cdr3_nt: TGTGCCAGCAGTGCCCCAGGGACCGCGAACACTGAAGCTTTCTTT
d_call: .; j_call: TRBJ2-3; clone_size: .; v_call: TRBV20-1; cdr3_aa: CSAPSGWDTQYF; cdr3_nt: TGCAGTGCTCCCTCGGGGTGGGATACGCAGTATTTT
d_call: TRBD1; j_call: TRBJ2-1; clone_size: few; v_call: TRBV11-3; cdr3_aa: CASSKGQGLLNEQFF; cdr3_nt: TGTGCCAGCAGCAAGGGACAGGGGTTATTGAATGAGCAGTTCTTC
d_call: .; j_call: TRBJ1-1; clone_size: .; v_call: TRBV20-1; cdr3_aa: CSARDPGNTEAFF; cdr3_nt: TGCAGTGCTAGAGATCCAGGGAACACTGAAGCTTTCTTT
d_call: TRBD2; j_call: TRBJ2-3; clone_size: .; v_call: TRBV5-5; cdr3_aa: CASSRLAGGLVETDTQYF; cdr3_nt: TGTGCCAGCAGCCGGCTAGCGGGGGGTTTAGTCGAGACAGATACGCAGTATTTT
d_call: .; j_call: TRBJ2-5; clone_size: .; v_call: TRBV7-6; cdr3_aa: CASSLAYPGSGETQYF; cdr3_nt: TGTGCCAGCAGCTTAGCGTATCCTGGGTCGGGTGAGACCCAGTACTTC
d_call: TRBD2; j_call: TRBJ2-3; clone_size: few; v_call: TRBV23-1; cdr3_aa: CASSQPGTKKGTQYF; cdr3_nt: TGCGCCAGCAGTCAACCCGGGACTAAAAAGGGCACGCAGTATTTT
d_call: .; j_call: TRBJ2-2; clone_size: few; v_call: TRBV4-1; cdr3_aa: CASRSGLSGELFF; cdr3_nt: TGCGCCAGCAGATCCGGGCTCTCCGGGGAGCTGTTTTTT
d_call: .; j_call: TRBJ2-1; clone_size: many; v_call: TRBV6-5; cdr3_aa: CASTSGGPRNEQFF; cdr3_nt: TGTGCCAGCACGTCGGGGGGCCCCCGGAATGAGCAGTTCTTC
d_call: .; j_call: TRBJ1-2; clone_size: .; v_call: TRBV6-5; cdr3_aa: CASSYSSGDGYTF; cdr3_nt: TGTGCCAGCAGTTACTCCTCCGGGGATGGCTACACCTTC
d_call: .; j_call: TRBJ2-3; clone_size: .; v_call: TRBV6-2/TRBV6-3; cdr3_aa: CASRIPTSRAVDTQYF; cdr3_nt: TGTGCCAGCAGGATACCCACCTCACGTGCGGTAGATACGCAGTATTTT
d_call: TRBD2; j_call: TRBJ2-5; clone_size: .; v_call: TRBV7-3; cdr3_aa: CASSLGLAGGKGETQYF; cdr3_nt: TGTGCCAGCAGCCTGGGACTAGCGGGGGGTAAAGGGGAGACCCAGTACTTC
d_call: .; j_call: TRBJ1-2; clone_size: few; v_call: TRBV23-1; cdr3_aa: CASSHIRGRTNYGYTF; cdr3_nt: TGCGCCAGCAGTCACATCCGGGGCAGGACTAACTATGGCTACACCTTC
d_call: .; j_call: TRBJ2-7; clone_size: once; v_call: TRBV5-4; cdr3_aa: CASSLKGEGTYEQYF; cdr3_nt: TGTGCCAGCAGCTTGAAGGGTGAGGGGACCTACGAGCAGTACTTC
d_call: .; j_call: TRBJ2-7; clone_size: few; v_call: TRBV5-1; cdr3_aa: CASSLISGVYEQYF; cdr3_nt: TGCGCCAGCAGCTTGATTTCTGGGGTTTACGAGCAGTACTTC
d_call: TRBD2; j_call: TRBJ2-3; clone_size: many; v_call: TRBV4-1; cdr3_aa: CASSQVAGGLFTDTQYF; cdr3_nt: TGCGCCAGCAGCCAGGTAGCGGGGGGGCTGTTCACAGATACGCAGTATTTT
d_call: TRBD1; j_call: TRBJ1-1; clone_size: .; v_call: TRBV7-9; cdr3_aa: CASSLDRDIMNTEAFF; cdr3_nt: TGTGCCAGCAGCTTGGACAGGGATATCATGAACACTGAAGCTTTCTTT
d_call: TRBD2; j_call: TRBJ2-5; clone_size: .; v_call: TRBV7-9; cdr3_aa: CASSLADSGGAETQYF; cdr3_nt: TGTGCCAGCAGCTTAGCCGATAGCGGGGGGGCAGAGACCCAGTACTTC